A selection of T cell receptor beta chains follows, all from one sample in a study of T cell responses to AZD1222 COVID-19 vaccine. Clones were read by immunoSEQ multiplex PCR, and TCRdb kept only the in-frame ones, dropping some. The table shows 90,000 to 100,000 clones, with 88% occurring only once. The specimen was peripheral blood, collected 28 days after the second AZD1222 dose. The receptors were gathered from an adult who received the AZD1222 COVID-19 vaccine. Each CDR3 is given with its conserved first and last residue. A D gene is named only where the DNA matches it firmly. Clone size is not always given. Where it is, it says once, few, many or a class for expanded clones.

j_call v_call d_call clone_size cdr3_nt cdr3_aa
TRBJ2-2 TRBV9 - - TGTGCCAGCAGCAAAGCGTCCAGGGTTGATGCCGGGGAGCTGTTTTTT CASSKASRVDAGELFF
TRBJ2-1 TRBV27 - - TGTGCCAGCAGTATCTCTGGGGGGGGCAAGCAGTTCTTC CASSISGGGKQFF
TRBJ2-1 TRBV7-3 - - TGTGCCAGCAGCCCGTCAGGCGGAGTGGGGGGTAGCTCCTACAATGAGCAGTTCTTC CASSPSGGVGGSSYNEQFF
TRBJ2-3 TRBV5-5 - - TGTGCCAGCAGCTTGGGGGGGGCAGATACGCAGTATTTT CASSLGGADTQYF
TRBJ1-1 TRBV11-2 - - TGTGCCAGCAGCTTAGTATCGAGGGATACTGAAGCTTTCTTT CASSLVSRDTEAFF
TRBJ2-1 TRBV7-8 - - TGTGCCAGCAGCCCGGACATCTACAATGAGCAGTTCTTC CASSPDIYNEQFF
TRBJ1-3 TRBV4-1 TRBD1 few TGCGCCAGCAGCCAACCCTCCAGGGGGATCGGAAACACCATATATTTT CASSQPSRGIGNTIYF
TRBJ2-7 TRBV4-1 TRBD1 once TGCGCCAGCAGCCAGGTGGGGACAGCGAAGTACTACGAGCAGTACTTC CASSQVGTAKYYEQYF
TRBJ1-3 TRBV29-1 - - TGCAGCGTTGAATCCCGGGGCGGTAGATACTCTGGAAACACCATATATTTT CSVESRGGRYSGNTIYF
TRBJ2-5 TRBV3-1/TRBV3-2 - - TGTGCCAGCAGCCAAGATAGTTTTAGGGAGACCCAGTACTTC CASSQDSFRETQYF
TRBJ1-1 TRBV10-3 - few TGTGCCATCAGGACCGGGACTATGAACACTGAAGCTTTCTTT CAIRTGTMNTEAFF
TRBJ2-6 TRBV2 TRBD1 once TGTGCCAGCAGATCTTGGGACAGGGACTCTGGGGCCAACGTCCTGACTTTC CASRSWDRDSGANVLTF
TRBJ2-2 TRBV25-1 - - TGTGCCAGCAACGGAGCCCCCCACACCGGGGAGCTGTTTTTT CASNGAPHTGELFF
TRBJ2-7 TRBV2 TRBD1 - TGTGCCAGCACCAAAGGGACAGGGAGCTCCTACGAGCAGTACTTC CASTKGTGSSYEQYF
TRBJ2-5 TRBV4-2 - - TGTGCCAGCAGCCAATCGGGCAACCAAGAGACCCAGTACTTC CASSQSGNQETQYF
TRBJ1-5 TRBV6-5 TRBD1 - TGTGCCAGCAGGGATAGGACAGGGGGCATGCAGCCCCAGCATTTT CASRDRTGGMQPQHF
TRBJ1-3 TRBV7-9 - - TGTGCCAGCAGCTTATCGGTTTTAGCTGGAAACACCATATATTTT CASSLSVLAGNTIYF
TRBJ2-7 TRBV2 - - TGTGCCAGCAGATCAGGACCATTCAGCTCCTACGAGCAGTACTTC CASRSGPFSSYEQYF
TRBJ2-7 TRBV10-3 TRBD1 once TGTGCCATCAGGGGACAGGGTGTCGTCCACGAGCAGTACTTC CAIRGQGVVHEQYF
TRBJ1-2 TRBV6-1 - - TGTGCCAGCAGTGAAGCTAACGCGGACTATGGCTACACCTTC CASSEANADYGYTF
TRBJ1-3 TRBV5-1 TRBD1 - TGCGCCAGCAGCCTACAGGGGGCATTAGTCGGAAACACCATATATTTT CASSLQGALVGNTIYF
TRBJ2-5 TRBV28 TRBD1 once TGTGCCACCGGGCCGGGACAGGGCCTTCAAGAGACCCAGTACTTC CATGPGQGLQETQYF
TRBJ2-2 TRBV27 TRBD1 - TGTGCCAGCAGTTTAACAGGGGGTATGAGGACCGGGGAGCTGTTTTTT CASSLTGGMRTGELFF
TRBJ1-1 TRBV2 - - TGTGCCAGCAGTCCGTTATTGAACACTGAAGCTTTCTTT CASSPLLNTEAFF
TRBJ1-1 TRBV19 TRBD1 few TGTGCCAGTAGAGGGACAGGGGCAATGAACACTGAAGCTTTCTTT CASRGTGAMNTEAFF
TRBJ2-3 TRBV10-2 - - TGCGCCAGCAGTAAACCTAGCACAGATACGCAGTATTTT CASSKPSTDTQYF
TRBJ2-5 TRBV10-3 TRBD1 - TGTGCCATCAGCAGACAGGGGGGGGAGACCCAGTACTTC CAISRQGGETQYF